Detailed here is one T cell receptor beta chain. This record belongs to a study of control samples from healthy donors and cancer patients. V lost 0 bases, J lost 1 base, and 9 bases lay in between. CDR1 and CDR2 (germline): ENHRY, SYGVKD. The CDR3 runs to 15 residues. The protocol was immunoSEQ multiplex PCR, while the TCRdb copy is restricted to in-frame clones and leaves out a portion. The data show 250,000 to 300,000 clones, with 82% seen just once and 10% to 15% held by the top ten. The sequence derives from a woman between 55 and 75 years old with lung cancer. The rearrangement joins TRBV10-3 to TRBJ1-1; the D is unclear. Material: PBMCs. CDR3 amino acids: CAISESSNPNTEAFF. CDR3 coding DNA: TGTGCCATCAGTGAGTCGAGTAATCCGAACACTGAAGCTTTCTTT.